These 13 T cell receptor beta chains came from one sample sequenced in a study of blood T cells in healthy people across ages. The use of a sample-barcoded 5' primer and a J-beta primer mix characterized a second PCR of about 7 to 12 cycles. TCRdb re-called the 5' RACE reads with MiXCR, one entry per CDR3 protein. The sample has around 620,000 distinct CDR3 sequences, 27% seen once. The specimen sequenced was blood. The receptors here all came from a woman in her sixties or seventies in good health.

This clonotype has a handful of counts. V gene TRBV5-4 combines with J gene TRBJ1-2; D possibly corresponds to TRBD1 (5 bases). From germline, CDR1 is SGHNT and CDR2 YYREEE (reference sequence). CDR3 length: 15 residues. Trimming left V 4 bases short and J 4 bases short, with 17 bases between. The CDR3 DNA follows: TGTGCCAGCAGCCCCGACAGTTCGAAGGGCTATGGCTACACCTTC. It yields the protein CASSPDSSKGYGYTF.

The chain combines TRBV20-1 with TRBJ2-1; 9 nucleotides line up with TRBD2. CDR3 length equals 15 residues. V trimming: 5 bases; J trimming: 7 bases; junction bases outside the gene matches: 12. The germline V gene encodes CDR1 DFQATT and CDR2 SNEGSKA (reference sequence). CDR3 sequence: CSAARGGAMGNEQFF. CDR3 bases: TGCAGTGCTGCCCGCGGGGGGGCGATGGGGAATGAGCAGTTCTTC.

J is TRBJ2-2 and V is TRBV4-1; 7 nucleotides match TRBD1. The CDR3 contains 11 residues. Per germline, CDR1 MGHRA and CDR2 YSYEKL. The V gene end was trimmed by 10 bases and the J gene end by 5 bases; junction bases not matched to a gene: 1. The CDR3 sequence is CATQGTGELFF. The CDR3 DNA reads TGCGCCACACAGGGGACCGGGGAGCTGTTTTTT.

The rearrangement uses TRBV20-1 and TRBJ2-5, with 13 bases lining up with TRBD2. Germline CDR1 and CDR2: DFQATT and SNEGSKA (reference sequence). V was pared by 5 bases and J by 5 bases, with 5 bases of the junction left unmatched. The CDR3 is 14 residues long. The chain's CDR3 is CSAQTSGGMETQYF. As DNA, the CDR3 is TGCAGTGCTCAGACTAGCGGGGGGATGGAGACCCAGTACTTC.

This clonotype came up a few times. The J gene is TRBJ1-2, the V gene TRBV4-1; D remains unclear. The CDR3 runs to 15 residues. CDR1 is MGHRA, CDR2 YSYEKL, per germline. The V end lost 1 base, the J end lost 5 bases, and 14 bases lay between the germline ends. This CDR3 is CASSQVGLKEYGYTF. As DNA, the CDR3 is TGCGCCAGCAGCCAAGTAGGGTTAAAGGAGTATGGCTACACCTTC.

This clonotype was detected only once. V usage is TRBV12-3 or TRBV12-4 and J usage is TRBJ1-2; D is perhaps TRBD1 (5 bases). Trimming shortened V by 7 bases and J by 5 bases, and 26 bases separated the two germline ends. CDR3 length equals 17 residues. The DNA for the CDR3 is TGTGCCAGCACCGCAGGACATCAAACGAGGTTTAGGTATGGCTACACCTTC. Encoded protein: CASTAGHQTRFRYGYTF.

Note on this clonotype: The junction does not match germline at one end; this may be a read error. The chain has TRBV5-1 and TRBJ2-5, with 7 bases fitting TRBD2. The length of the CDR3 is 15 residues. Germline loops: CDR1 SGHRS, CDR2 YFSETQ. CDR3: CASSSGGGVVETRYF. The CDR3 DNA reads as TGCGCCAGCAGCTCGGGCGGGGGAGTTGTAGAGACCCGGTACTTC.

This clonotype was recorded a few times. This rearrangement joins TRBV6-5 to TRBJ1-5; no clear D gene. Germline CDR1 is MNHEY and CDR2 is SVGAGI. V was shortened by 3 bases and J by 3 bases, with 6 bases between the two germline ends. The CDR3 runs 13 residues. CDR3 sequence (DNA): TGTGCCAGCAGTTATCAGTTCAATCAGCCCCAGCATTTT. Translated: CASSYQFNQPQHF.

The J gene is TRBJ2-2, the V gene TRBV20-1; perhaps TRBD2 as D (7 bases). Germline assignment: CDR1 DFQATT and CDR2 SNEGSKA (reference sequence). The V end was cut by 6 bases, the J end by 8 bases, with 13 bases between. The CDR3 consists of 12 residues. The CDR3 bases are TGCAGTGCCATGGGGGGGCCTGGGGAGCTGTTTTTT. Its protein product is CSAMGGPGELFF.

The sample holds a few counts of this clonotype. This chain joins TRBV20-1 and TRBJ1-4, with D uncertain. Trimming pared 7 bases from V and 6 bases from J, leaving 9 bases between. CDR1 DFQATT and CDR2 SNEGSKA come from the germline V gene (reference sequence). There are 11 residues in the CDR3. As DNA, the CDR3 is TGCAGTGGTAGTCGAGATGAAAAACTGTTTTTT. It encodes CSGSRDEKLFF.

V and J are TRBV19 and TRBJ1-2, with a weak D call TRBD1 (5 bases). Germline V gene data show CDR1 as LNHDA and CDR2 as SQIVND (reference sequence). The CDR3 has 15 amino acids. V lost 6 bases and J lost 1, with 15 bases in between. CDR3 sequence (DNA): TGTGCCAGTAGCCCGGACGGGGGTTTTAACTATGGCTACACCTTC. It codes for CASSPDGGFNYGYTF.

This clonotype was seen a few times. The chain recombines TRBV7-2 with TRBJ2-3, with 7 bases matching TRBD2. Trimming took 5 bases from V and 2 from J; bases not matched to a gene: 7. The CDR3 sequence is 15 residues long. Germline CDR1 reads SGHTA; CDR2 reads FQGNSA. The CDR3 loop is CASSKSGIFTDTQYF. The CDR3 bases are TGTGCCAGCAGCAAAAGCGGGATATTCACAGATACGCAGTATTTT.

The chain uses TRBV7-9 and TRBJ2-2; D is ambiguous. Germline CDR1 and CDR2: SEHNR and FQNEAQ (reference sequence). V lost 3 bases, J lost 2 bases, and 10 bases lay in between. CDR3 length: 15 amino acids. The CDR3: CASSFHELNTGELFF. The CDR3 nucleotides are TGTGCCAGCAGCTTCCACGAGCTAAACACCGGGGAGCTGTTTTTT.